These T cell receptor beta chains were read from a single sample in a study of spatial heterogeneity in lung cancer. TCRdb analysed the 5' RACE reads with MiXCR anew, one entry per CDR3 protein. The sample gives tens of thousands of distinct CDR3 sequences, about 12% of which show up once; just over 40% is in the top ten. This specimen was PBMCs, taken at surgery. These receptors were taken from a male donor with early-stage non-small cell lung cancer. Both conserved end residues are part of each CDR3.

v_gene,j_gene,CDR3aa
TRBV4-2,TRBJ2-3,CASSPAGRVGTDTQYF
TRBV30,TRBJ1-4,CAWGQPVDEKLFF
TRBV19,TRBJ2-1,CASRERESAVEQFF
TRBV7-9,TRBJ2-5,CASSPPSSRETQYF
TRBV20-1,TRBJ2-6,CSARYRGANVLTF
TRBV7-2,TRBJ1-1,CASSLDRVNTEAFF
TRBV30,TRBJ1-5,CAWSVRGNQPQHF
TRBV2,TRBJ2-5,CASSDGGGAAGETQYF
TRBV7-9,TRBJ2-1,CASSFGRPSSYNEQFF
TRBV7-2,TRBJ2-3,CASSLSGRTDTQYF
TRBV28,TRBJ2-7,CASRRTGQSYEQYF
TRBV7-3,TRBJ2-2,CASSRTDRTGELFF
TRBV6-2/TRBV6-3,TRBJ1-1,CASSYDREGSMNTEAFF
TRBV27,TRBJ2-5,CASSLRGRAGETQYF
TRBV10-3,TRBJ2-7,CAISRFNDGSYEQYF
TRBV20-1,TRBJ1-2,CSTDTSVTGYTF
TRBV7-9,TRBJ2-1,CASSSTSGNEQFF
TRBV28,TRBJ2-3,CASRPGLAGDTQYF
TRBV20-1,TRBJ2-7,CSARSTGGRYEQYF
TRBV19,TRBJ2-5,CASKEPGDQETQYF
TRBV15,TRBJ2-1,CATSKDREGYNEQFF
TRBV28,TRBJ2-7,CASRSLAGPSSYEQYF
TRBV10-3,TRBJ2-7,CAISEPGTGDGDEQYF
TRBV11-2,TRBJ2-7,CASSSGGTSGPPYEQYF
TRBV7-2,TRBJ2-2,CASSLHGRDTGELFF
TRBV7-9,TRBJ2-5,CASSKQGPETQYF
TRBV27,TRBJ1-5,CASSFRPGNQPQHF
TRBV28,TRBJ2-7,CASSPLDRESYEQYF
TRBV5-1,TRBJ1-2,CASSLGPQGAEGYTF
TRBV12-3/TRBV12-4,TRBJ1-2,CASSLYSGYGYTF
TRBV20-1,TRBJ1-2,CSASADEDGYTF
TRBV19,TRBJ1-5,CASSIAPGRNQPQHF
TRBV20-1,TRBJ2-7,CSARDWGLADKKVGYEQYF
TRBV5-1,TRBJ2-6,CASSLVGAGANVLTF
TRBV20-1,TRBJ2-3,CSAVPGLAGAGDTQYF
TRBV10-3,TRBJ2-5,CAIGGRETQYF
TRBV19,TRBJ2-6,CASSEGLAGLSGANVLTF
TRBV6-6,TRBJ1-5,CASNRVGQPQHF
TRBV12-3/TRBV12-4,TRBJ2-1,CASRTGTGGADSSYNEQFF
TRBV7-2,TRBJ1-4,CASSLVPPARNEKLFF
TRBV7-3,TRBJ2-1,CASSLTSGRGGYNEQFF
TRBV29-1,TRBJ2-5,CSVATSGSLETQYF
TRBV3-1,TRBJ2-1,CASSQHGLASEQFF
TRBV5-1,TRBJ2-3,CASSLVGTDRTDTQYF
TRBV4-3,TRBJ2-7,CASSQDFGGASGEQYF
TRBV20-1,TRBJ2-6,CSARDLTGKIPGANVLTF
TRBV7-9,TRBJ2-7,CASSSVGGSHEQYF
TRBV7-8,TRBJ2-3,CASSLDVTDTQYF
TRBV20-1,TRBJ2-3,CSHYRRQISTDTQYF
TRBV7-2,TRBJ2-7,CASSFGAGGYYEQYF
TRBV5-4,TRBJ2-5,CASSRTGSETQYF
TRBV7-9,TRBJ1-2,CASSLGIWGYTF
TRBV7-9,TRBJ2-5,CASKLVKETQYF
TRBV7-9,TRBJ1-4,CASSLVASQGTATNEKLFF
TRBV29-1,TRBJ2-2,CSALQGIGELFF
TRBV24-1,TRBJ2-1,CATSDLTSGPYNEQFF
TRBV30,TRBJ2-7,CAWDSGTIYEQYF
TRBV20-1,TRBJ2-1,CSAQVGSGSNEQFF
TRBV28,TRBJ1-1,CASSSRTQVNTEAFF